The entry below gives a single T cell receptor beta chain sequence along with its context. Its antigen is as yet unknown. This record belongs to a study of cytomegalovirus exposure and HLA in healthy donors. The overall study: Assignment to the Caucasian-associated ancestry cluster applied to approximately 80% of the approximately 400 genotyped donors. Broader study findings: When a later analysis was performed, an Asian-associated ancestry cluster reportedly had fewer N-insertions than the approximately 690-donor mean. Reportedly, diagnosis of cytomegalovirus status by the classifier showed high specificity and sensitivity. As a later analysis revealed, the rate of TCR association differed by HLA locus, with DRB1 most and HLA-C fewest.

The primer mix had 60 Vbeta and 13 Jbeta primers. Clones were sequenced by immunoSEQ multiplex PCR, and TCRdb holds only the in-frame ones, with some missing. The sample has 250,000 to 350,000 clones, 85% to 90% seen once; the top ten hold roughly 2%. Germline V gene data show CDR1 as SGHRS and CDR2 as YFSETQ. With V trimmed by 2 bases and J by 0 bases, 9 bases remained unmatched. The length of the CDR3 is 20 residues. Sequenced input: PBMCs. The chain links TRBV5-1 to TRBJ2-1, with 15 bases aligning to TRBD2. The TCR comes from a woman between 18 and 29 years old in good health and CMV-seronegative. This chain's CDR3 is CASSLQPGLAGGHSYNEQFF. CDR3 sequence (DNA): TGCGCCAGCAGCTTACAACCGGGACTAGCGGGGGGTCACTCCTACAATGAGCAGTTCTTC.